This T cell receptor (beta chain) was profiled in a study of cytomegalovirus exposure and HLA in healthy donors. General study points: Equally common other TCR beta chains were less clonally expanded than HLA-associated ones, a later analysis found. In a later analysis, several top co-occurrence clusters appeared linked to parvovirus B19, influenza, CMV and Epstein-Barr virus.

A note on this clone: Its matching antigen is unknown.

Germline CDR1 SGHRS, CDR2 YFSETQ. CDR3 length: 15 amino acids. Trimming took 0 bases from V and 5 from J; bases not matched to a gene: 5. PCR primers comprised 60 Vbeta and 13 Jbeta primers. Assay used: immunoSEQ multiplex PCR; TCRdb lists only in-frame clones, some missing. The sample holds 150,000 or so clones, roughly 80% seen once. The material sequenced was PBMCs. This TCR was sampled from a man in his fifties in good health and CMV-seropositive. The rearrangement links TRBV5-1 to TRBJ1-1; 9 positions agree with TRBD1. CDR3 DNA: TGCGCCAGCAGCTTGGTGACAGGGGGAGGAACTGAAGCTTTCTTT. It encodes CASSLVTGGGTEAFF.